A selection of T cell receptor beta chains follows, all from one sample in a study of read filtering for tumor transcriptome and immune sequencing. TCRdb re-derived calls from the reads in MiXCR, one entry per CDR3 protein. The profile shows tens of thousands of distinct CDR3 sequences, about a fifth of them singletons. Sequencing was performed on a population of CD138-negative cells sorted from bone marrow. These receptors were collected from a donor older than 35 with multiple myeloma. Each CDR3 is given with its conserved first and last residue. The D gene is left open where the match is weak. Only some rows state a clone size, as once, few, many or a class for expanded clones.

CDR3: CASSWRQAQETQYF; DNA: TGCGCCAGCAGCTGGCGACAGGCTCAAGAGACCCAGTACTTC; J: TRBJ2-5; size: many; D: -; V: TRBV5-1
CDR3: CASSLGQDRNQPQHF; DNA: TGTGCCAGCAGCTTAGGGCAGGATCGCAATCAGCCCCAGCATTTT; J: TRBJ1-5; size: many; D: -; V: TRBV7-9
CDR3: CASSPPGTGYEQYF; DNA: TGTGCCAGCTCACCTCCCGGGACAGGCTACGAGCAGTACTTC; J: TRBJ2-7; size: many; D: TRBD1; V: TRBV18
CDR3: CASSRELSPSGANVLTF; DNA: TGTGCCAGCAGCCGGGAGCTATCTCCTTCTGGGGCCAACGTCCTGACTTTC; J: TRBJ2-6; size: many; D: -; V: TRBV4-2
CDR3: CSAEDRFGDSNQPQHF; DNA: TGCAGTGCCGAGGACAGGTTCGGGGATAGCAATCAGCCCCAGCATTTT; J: TRBJ1-5; size: few; D: TRBD1; V: TRBV20-1
CDR3: CASKGVPRRETQYF; DNA: TGTGCCAGCAAGGGGGTACCAAGAAGGGAGACCCAGTACTTC; J: TRBJ2-5; size: many; D: -; V: TRBV2
CDR3: CASSWTSGPDIAYEQYF; DNA: TGTGCCAGCAGCTGGACTAGCGGACCAGATATTGCCTACGAGCAGTACTTC; J: TRBJ2-7; size: many; D: TRBD2; V: TRBV28
CDR3: CASSVDARYNEQFF; DNA: TGTGCCAGCAGCGTAGACGCCAGGTACAATGAGCAGTTCTTC; J: TRBJ2-1; size: many; D: -; V: TRBV9
CDR3: CASSQDSSYNEQFF; DNA: TGTGCCAGCAGCCAGGACAGTTCCTACAATGAGCAGTTCTTC; J: TRBJ2-1; size: many; D: -; V: TRBV7-9
CDR3: CASRRDRSYGYTF; DNA: TGTGCCAGCAGGAGGGACAGGAGTTATGGCTACACCTTC; J: TRBJ1-2; size: many; D: TRBD1; V: TRBV25-1
CDR3: CASSLAGRFGNQPQHF; DNA: TGTGCCAGCAGCTTAGCGGGCAGGTTTGGCAATCAGCCCCAGCATTTT; J: TRBJ1-5; size: -; D: -; V: TRBV7-2
CDR3: CASSFGGPNTEAFF; DNA: TGTGCCAGCAGTTTTGGGGGGCCGAACACTGAAGCTTTCTTT; J: TRBJ1-1; size: many; D: -; V: TRBV12-3/TRBV12-4
CDR3: CASSLRPGKGAYNEQFF; DNA: TGTGCCAGCAGTTTAAGGCCGGGGAAGGGAGCCTACAATGAGCAGTTCTTC; J: TRBJ2-1; size: many; D: -; V: TRBV28
CDR3: CASSARTDPLGDSTEAFF; DNA: TGTGCCAGCAGCGCCCGGACAGATCCTTTGGGGGATAGCACTGAAGCTTTCTTT; J: TRBJ1-1; size: many; D: -; V: TRBV9
CDR3: CASSQAGGESREQYF; DNA: TGCGCCAGCAGCCAAGCGGGAGGGGAGTCCCGCGAGCAGTACTTC; J: TRBJ2-7; size: few; D: TRBD2; V: TRBV4-3
CDR3: CSANRGTSGRGTQYF; DNA: TGCAGTGCTAACCGTGGGACTAGCGGGCGAGGGACCCAGTACTTC; J: TRBJ2-5; size: -; D: TRBD2; V: TRBV20-1
CDR3: CASSPRTGASNTEAFF; DNA: TGTGCCAGCTCACCAAGGACAGGGGCCTCGAACACTGAAGCTTTCTTT; J: TRBJ1-1; size: -; D: TRBD1; V: TRBV18
CDR3: CSVVGGSSYEQYF; DNA: TGCAGCGTTGTGGGCGGGAGCTCCTACGAGCAGTACTTC; J: TRBJ2-7; size: many; D: TRBD2; V: TRBV29-1
CDR3: CATSRYRAEQFF; DNA: TGTGCCACCAGCAGATACAGGGCTGAGCAGTTCTTC; J: TRBJ2-1; size: many; D: -; V: TRBV15
CDR3: CASSLGWLAYEQYF; DNA: TGTGCCAGCAGCTTAGGTTGGCTAGCCTACGAGCAGTACTTC; J: TRBJ2-7; size: many; D: -; V: TRBV7-2
CDR3: CASSRSSGNTIYF; DNA: TGTGCCAGCAGCCGCTCCTCTGGAAACACCATATATTTT; J: TRBJ1-3; size: -; D: -; V: TRBV16
CDR3: CASSLRTGSYEQYF; DNA: TGTGCCAGCAGTCTACGGACAGGGTCCTACGAGCAGTACTTC; J: TRBJ2-7; size: many; D: TRBD1; V: TRBV12-3/TRBV12-4
CDR3: CASSPDSNTEAFF; DNA: TGTGCCAGCAGCCCCGACAGTAACACTGAAGCTTTCTTT; J: TRBJ1-1; size: many; D: -; V: TRBV3-1